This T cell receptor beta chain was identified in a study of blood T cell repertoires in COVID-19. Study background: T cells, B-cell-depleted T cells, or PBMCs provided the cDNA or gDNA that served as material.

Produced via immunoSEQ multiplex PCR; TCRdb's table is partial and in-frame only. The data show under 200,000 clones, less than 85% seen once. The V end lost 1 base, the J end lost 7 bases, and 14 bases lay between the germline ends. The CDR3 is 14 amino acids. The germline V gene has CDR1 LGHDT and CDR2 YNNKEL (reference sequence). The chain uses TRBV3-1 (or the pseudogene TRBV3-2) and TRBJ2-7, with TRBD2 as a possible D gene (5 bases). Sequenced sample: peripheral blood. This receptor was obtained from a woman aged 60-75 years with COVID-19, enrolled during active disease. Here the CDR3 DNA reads TGTGCCAGCAGCCAAGGAGGGCAAGCGATGGAGCAGTACGTC. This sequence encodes CASSQGGQAMEQYV.